The present entry profiles one T cell receptor beta chain with its context. TCR beta sequences were obtained from blood CD8+ and CD4+ T cells. Bulk CD8+ and CD4+ cells came from magnetic negative isolation; CD8+ TEMRA by FACS. With random hexamers, reverse transcription was performed on roughly 0.45 to 1 ug of RNA. Across 54 Vbeta and 13 Jbeta, TCR beta CDR3 was amplified with immunoSEQ multiplex PCR. TCRdb reprocessed the immunoSEQ multiplex PCR reads via MiXCR and lists one record per CDR3 protein. Here the sample spans over 150,000 distinct CDR3 sequences, just under 95% being singletons. The sample belongs to a study of CD8 T cells in Susac syndrome. The V gene's germline CDR1 is SNHLY and CDR2 FYNNEI. This CDR3 contains 13 residues. V was shortened by 8 bases and J by 5 bases, with 15 bases between the two germline ends.

Input material: CD4+ T cells from PBMCs. The chain recombines TRBV2 with TRBJ1-1; the D is unclear. The source is a human donor with Susac syndrome. The CDR3: CASRIGGATEAFF. Here the CDR3 DNA reads TGTGCCAGCCGTATAGGAGGTGCGACTGAAGCTTTCTTT.